The following is a TCR beta chain sequence with its context. The target antigen is unknown. This entry is derived from a study of shared clonotypes between healthy human individuals. Per the original data handling: Filtering was not the same, since immunoSEQ gave junction-only sequences without quality scores. Sequencing was performed with immunoSEQ multiplex PCR; in TCRdb, only in-frame clones are kept and a portion is missing. V, J and clone size derive from that table, while D and trimming were established from the DNA sequence. Of fewer than 600,000 clones in the sample, around 76% are singletons; the top ten hold about 12%. This CDR3 contains 15 residues. V dropped 1 base and J dropped 5 bases, with 14 bases sitting between them. Looked up from germline, CDR1 is SEHNR and CDR2 is FQNEAQ (reference sequence). Whole-study findings and limits: Sharing of clonotypes among donors was expected to vary with sequencing depth.

The receptor's source is a woman between 40 and 55 years old in good health. Some clones in this sample may be carry-over from other donors' samples. The sample taken for sequencing was PBMCs. The rearrangement links TRBV7-9 to TRBJ2-5, with D perhaps given as TRBD1 or TRBD2 (6 bases each). CDR3 sequence reads: CASSLGRGRQETQYF. The CDR3 nucleotides are TGTGCCAGCAGCTTAGGCCGGGGGCGGCAGGAGACCCAGTACTTC.